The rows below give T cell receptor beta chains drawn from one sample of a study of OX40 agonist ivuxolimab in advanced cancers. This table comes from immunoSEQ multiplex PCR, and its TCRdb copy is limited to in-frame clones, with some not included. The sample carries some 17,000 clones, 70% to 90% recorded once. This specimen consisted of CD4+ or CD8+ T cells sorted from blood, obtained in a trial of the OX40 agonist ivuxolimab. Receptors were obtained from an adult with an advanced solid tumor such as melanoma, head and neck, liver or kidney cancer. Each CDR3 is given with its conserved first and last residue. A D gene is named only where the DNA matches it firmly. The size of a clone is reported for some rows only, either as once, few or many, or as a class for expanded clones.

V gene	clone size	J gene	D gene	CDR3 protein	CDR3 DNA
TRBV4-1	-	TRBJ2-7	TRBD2	CASSQGWTSGYEQYF	TGCGCCAGCAGCCAAGGATGGACTAGCGGCTACGAGCAGTACTTC
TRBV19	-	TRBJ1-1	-	CASTSGGGITEAFF	TGTGCCAGTACCTCGGGGGGGGGCATCACTGAAGCTTTCTTT
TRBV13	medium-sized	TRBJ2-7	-	CASSRPDRTEQYF	TGTGCCAGCAGTCGCCCCGACAGGACCGAGCAGTACTTC
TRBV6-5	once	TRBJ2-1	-	CASSPTGLGEQFF	TGTGCCAGCAGTCCGACAGGTCTAGGTGAGCAGTTCTTC
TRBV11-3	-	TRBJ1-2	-	CASSFPGPTYYGYTF	TGTGCCAGCAGCTTCCCGGGACCAACCTACTATGGCTACACCTTC
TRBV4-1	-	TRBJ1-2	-	CASTQGQGGGYGYTF	TGCGCCAGCACCCAAGGGCAGGGCGGAGGATATGGCTACACCTTC
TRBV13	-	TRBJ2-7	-	CASSLGGLAYEQYF	TGTGCCAGCAGCCTAGGGGGTTTGGCCTACGAGCAGTACTTC
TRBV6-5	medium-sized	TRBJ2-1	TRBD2	CASSYSPRLAGNEQFF	TGTGCCAGCAGTTACTCGCCCCGACTAGCGGGGAATGAGCAGTTCTTC
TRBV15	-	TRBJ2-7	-	CATSRDLGANYEQYF	TGTGCCACCAGCAGAGATTTGGGGGCGAACTACGAGCAGTACTTC
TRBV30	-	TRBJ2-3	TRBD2	CAWRVAGDGDTQYF	TGTGCCTGGAGAGTAGCGGGGGATGGAGATACGCAGTATTTT
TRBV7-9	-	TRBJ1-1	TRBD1	CASSLGRDREAFF	TGTGCCAGCAGCCTTGGAAGGGACAGGGAAGCTTTCTTT
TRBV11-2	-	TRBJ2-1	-	CASSSGLYSYNEQFF	TGTGCCAGCAGCTCGGGACTGTACTCCTACAATGAGCAGTTCTTC
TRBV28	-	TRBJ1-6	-	CASSPAIYNSPLHF	TGTGCCAGCAGCCCGGCAATCTATAATTCACCCCTCCACTTT
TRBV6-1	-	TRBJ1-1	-	CASSEGNTEAFF	TGTGCCAGCAGTGAGGGGAACACTGAAGCTTTCTTT
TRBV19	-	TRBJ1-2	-	CASSILGGDPGYTF	TGTGCCAGTAGTATTCTGGGGGGGGACCCAGGCTACACCTTC
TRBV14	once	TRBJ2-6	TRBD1	CASSPQGQSFSGANVLTF	TGTGCCAGCAGCCCCCAGGGACAGTCTTTCTCTGGGGCCAACGTCCTGACTTTC
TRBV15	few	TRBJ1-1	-	CATSRAPWDRTLKAFF	TGTGCCACCAGCAGAGCTCCGTGGGACCGAACACTGAAAGCTTTCTTT
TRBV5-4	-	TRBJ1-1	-	CASSLTDPTEAFF	TGTGCCAGCAGTTTGACAGACCCCACTGAAGCTTTCTTT
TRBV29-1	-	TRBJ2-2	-	CSVEVLGELFF	TGCAGCGTTGAAGTACTCGGGGAGCTGTTTTTT
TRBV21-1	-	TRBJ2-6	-	CASSKEGRASGANVLTF	TGTGCCAGCAGCAAAGAGGGACGGGCCTCTGGGGCCAACGTCCTGACTTTC
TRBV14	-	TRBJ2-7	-	CASSQDYQGYEQYF	TGTGCCAGCAGCCAAGATTATCAAGGGTACGAGCAGTACTTC
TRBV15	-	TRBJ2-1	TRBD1	CATSGEGQDSYNEQFF	TGTGCCACCAGCGGAGAAGGACAGGACTCCTACAATGAGCAGTTCTTC
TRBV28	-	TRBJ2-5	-	CASSPWGETQYF	TGTGCCAGCAGTCCGTGGGGGGAGACCCAGTACTTC
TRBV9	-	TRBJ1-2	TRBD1	CASSLGTGNGYTF	TGTGCCAGCAGCCTTGGGACAGGGAATGGCTACACCTTC
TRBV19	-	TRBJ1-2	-	CASSIGYQALYGYTF	TGTGCCAGTAGTATTGGTTACCAGGCATTGTATGGCTACACCTTC
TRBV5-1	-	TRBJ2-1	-	CASSLAKNEQFF	TGCGCCAGCAGCTTGGCCAAGAATGAGCAGTTCTTC
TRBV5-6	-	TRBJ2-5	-	CASSVSRGFWETQYF	TGTGCCAGCAGCGTATCGAGGGGGTTTTGGGAGACCCAGTACTTC
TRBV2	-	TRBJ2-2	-	CASLSPEGRSAGELFF	TGTGCCAGTTTGTCCCCTGAAGGGAGGTCGGCCGGGGAGCTGTTTTTT
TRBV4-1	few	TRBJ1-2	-	CASSQGPGQPYGYTF	TGCGCCAGCAGCCAAGGGCCCGGACAGCCATATGGCTACACCTTC
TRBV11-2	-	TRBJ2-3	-	CASSFFGGTDTQYF	TGTGCCAGCAGCTTTTTCGGAGGCACAGATACGCAGTATTTT
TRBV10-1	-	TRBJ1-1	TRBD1	CASSESKTGGATFAEAFF	TGCGCCAGCAGTGAGTCTAAGACAGGGGGCGCGACGTTTGCTGAAGCTTTCTTT
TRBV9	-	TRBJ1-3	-	CASGFELSGNTIYF	TGTGCCAGCGGATTTGAACTCTCTGGAAACACCATATATTTT
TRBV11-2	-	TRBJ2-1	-	CASSLAAGSYNEQFF	TGTGCCAGCAGCTTAGCGGCCGGCTCCTACAATGAGCAGTTCTTC